This TCR beta chain was identified during a study of beta chain features in type 1 diabetes. Background on the study: Healthy donors resembled patients in age, gender and cell yields. Study outcomes and limitations: For type 1 diabetes patients, VDJ junctions showed fewer insertions and more deletions.

CDR1 and CDR2 (germline): LNHNV, YYDKDF (reference sequence). The V end lost 0 bases, the J end lost 4 bases, and 8 bases lay between the germline ends. The CDR3 extends over 14 amino acids. Naive, central memory, regulatory and stem cell-like memory cells within the CD4+ compartment were sorted using CD45RO/CCR7/CD25/CD127/CD95/CD27. cDNA synthesis used the whole RNA isolate, giving expressed TCRB sequences. Naive, central memory and regulatory T cell samples produced a mean of approximately 3.6 million reads. Profiling relied on immunoSEQ multiplex PCR, and the TCRdb table lists in-frame clones only, not all of them. The sample carries about 290,000 clones, 8% recorded once. Remarks on this clone: Its specificity is unknown.

Specimen: central memory CD4+ T cells from blood. The receptor comes from a woman between 18 and 29 years old in good health. The chain recombines TRBV15 with TRBJ2-3; D remains unclear. The CDR3 loop is CATSRDYPPDTQYF. Written as DNA, the CDR3 is TGTGCCACCAGCAGAGATTACCCTCCAGATACGCAGTATTTT.